The source of this TCR beta chain is a study of T cells in Graves' hyperthyroidism and ophthalmopathy. This clonotype was seen a few times. V lost 7 bases and J 4 bases, leaving 19 bases between the germline ends. CDR3 size: 15 residues. Germline-derived CDR1 and CDR2 are SGHAT and FQNNGV. TCR beta CDR3 regions were amplified from RNA. Initially, a first-round RT-PCR of the TCR CDR3 employed the HTBI primer set. MiXCR, run by TCRdb on the multiplex PCR reads, gives a single entry per CDR3 protein. The data show roughly 510,000 distinct CDR3 sequences, about a fifth seen once. Graves' hyperthyroidism showing no ophthalmopathy progression within 18 months was considered stable. Pregnant or lactating patients were excluded, as were those with uncontrolled infection or other autoimmune disease. Clinicians diagnosed patients from clinical symptoms, serum thyroxine and TRAb, thyroid ultrasound and orbital computed tomography.

The specimen sequenced was blood. The chain uses TRBV11-2 and TRBJ2-5; D is unresolved. The receptor was derived from a man aged 18-30 years with Graves' hyperthyroidism. CDR3 DNA sequence: TGTGCCAGCAACTCAAACGTCCTCCCGGGAGAGACCCAGTACTTC. Translated, it gives CASNSNVLPGETQYF.